This T cell receptor (beta chain) was recovered during a study of T cell responses to AZD1222 COVID-19 vaccine. Profiled with immunoSEQ multiplex PCR; TCRdb holds only in-frame clones, not every one. The profile shows tens of thousands of clones, 85% to 90% of them singletons. The V segment lost 3 bases and the J segment 7 bases; nucleotides outside the gene matches: 6. The CDR3 is 14 amino acids. In germline, CDR1 is SGHDT, CDR2 YYEEEE. Findings and limits, study-wide: The study found vaccine-associated CD4 TCRs spanning spike, dominant at 160-218 and 743-854. Repertoire samples came only from after the peak T cell response.

On this clone itself: Its cognate antigen is unknown.

The chain uses TRBV5-6 and TRBJ1-2; TRBD1 agrees at 10 bases. Sequencing used peripheral blood, obtained on day 0 of MenACWY control vaccination. The TCR was taken from an adult in good health. The CDR3 reads CASSYGTGASGYTF. CDR3 DNA: TGTGCCAGCAGCTACGGGACAGGGGCGAGTGGCTACACCTTC.